The source of this TCR beta chain is a study of blood T cell repertoires in COVID-19. Study as a whole: Specimens from acute and convalescent COVID-19 originated in the United States, Italy and Spain. The analysed material was cDNA or gDNA that came from T cells, B-cell-depleted T cells, or PBMCs.

Which cohort a participant joined came from the clinical history participants gave. The authors' processing: Cell counts per sample came from amplifying reference gene primers. Profiling relied on immunoSEQ multiplex PCR, and the TCRdb table lists in-frame clones only, not all of them. For V, J and clone size, that table is used; D and trimming come from the DNA. The sample shows 200,000 to 250,000 clones, around nine tenths of them seen only once. In germline, CDR1 is LGHDT, CDR2 YNNKEL (reference sequence). The V end lost 1 base, the J end lost 7 bases, and 5 bases lay between the germline ends. The length of the CDR3 is 12 residues.

The source of this sequence is a woman in her fifties or sixties with acute COVID-19. The sequencing input was PBMCs or T cells enriched from blood (not recorded which). This sequence joins TRBV3-1 (or the pseudogene TRBV3-2) and TRBJ1-5; D gene unclear. For the CDR3, the DNA is TGTGCCAGCAGCCAAGGTATCCAGCCCCAGCATTTT. Its translation: CASSQGIQPQHF.